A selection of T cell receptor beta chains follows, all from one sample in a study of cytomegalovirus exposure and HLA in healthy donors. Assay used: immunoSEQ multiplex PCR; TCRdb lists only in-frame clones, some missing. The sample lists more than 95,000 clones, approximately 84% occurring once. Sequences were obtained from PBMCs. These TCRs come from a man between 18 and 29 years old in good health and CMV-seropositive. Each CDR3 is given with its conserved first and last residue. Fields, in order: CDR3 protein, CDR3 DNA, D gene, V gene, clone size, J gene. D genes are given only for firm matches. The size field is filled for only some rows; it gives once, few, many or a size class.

CASATNTDTQYF | TGTGCCAGCGCTACGAACACAGATACGCAGTATTTT | NA | TRBV18 | once | TRBJ2-3
CAWSVPGGQETQYF | TGTGCCTGGAGTGTGCCGGGGGGGCAAGAGACCCAGTACTTC | TRBD2 | TRBV30 | NA | TRBJ2-5
CASSQESREGSEQFF | TGCGCCAGCAGCCAAGAAAGTCGGGAGGGAAGTGAGCAGTTCTTC | TRBD2 | TRBV4-3 | NA | TRBJ2-1
CASRTTGGYTF | TGTGCCAGTAGGACGACTGGGGGCTACACCTTC | NA | TRBV19 | NA | TRBJ1-2
CASSFSQGGTDTQYF | TGCGCCAGCAGCTTTTCACAGGGGGGCACAGATACGCAGTATTTT | TRBD1 | TRBV5-1 | NA | TRBJ2-3
CASSLWTASVSYGYTF | TGTGCCAGCAGTTTATGGACAGCCTCTGTCTCCTATGGCTACACCTTC | NA | TRBV28 | NA | TRBJ1-2
CASSTGTRGTEAFF | TGTGCCAGTAGTACGGGGACCAGGGGGACTGAAGCTTTCTTT | TRBD1 | TRBV19 | NA | TRBJ1-1
CASSDRTGETGELFF | TGTGCCAGCAGTGACCGGACAGGGGAAACCGGGGAGCTGTTTTTT | TRBD1 | TRBV6-1 | few | TRBJ2-2
CASSLLSTDTQYF | TGTGCCAGCAGCTTGTTATCCACAGATACGCAGTATTTT | NA | TRBV5-6 | NA | TRBJ2-3
CASRPAVVGDSTDTQYF | TGTGCCAGTAGACCCGCAGTTGTAGGCGACTCCACAGATACGCAGTATTTT | NA | TRBV19 | NA | TRBJ2-3
CASSFHRGNSGNTIYF | TGTGCCAGCAGCTTTCACAGGGGGAACTCTGGAAACACCATATATTTT | TRBD1 | TRBV7-8 | NA | TRBJ1-3
CSSFFGASAFF | TGCAGCTCGTTTTTTGGGGCATCAGCTTTCTTT | NA | TRBV20-1 | NA | TRBJ1-1
CASSPEDTEAFF | TGTGCCAGCAGCCCCGAGGACACTGAAGCTTTCTTT | NA | TRBV7-2 | NA | TRBJ1-1
CASRDLTRAPGELFF | TGTGCCAGCCGGGACTTAACACGGGCACCCGGGGAGCTGTTTTTT | NA | TRBV27 | NA | TRBJ2-2
CAWSLGQGNEKLFF | TGTGCCTGGAGTTTGGGACAGGGTAATGAAAAACTGTTTTTT | TRBD1 | TRBV30 | few | TRBJ1-4
CASTVGVGEKLFF | TGTGCCAGTACCGTCGGGGTCGGGGAAAAACTGTTTTTT | NA | TRBV19 | NA | TRBJ1-4
CASSLRDRFWLANVLTF | TGTGCCAGCAGCTTGCGGGACAGGTTCTGGTTGGCCAACGTCCTGACTTTC | TRBD1 | TRBV5-6 | NA | TRBJ2-6
CASSTQDSFNTEAFF | TGTGCCAGCAGTACTCAGGACAGTTTTAACACTGAAGCTTTCTTT | NA | TRBV25-1 | NA | TRBJ1-1
CASSLGQGDYGYTF | TGTGCCAGCAGCCTCGGACAGGGGGACTATGGCTACACCTTC | TRBD1 | TRBV7-2 | NA | TRBJ1-2
CASSLGAGGRTDTQYF | TGTGCCAGCAGTCTTGGAGCGGGGGGGCGCACAGATACGCAGTATTTT | TRBD2 | TRBV6-4 | NA | TRBJ2-3
CASKYGQGAEGTGNTIYF | TGTGCCAGCAAATACGGACAGGGGGCTGAGGGAACTGGAAACACCATATATTTT | TRBD1 | TRBV2 | NA | TRBJ1-3
CASSLYRGRNTGELFF | TGTGCCAGCAGTTTATACCGCGGGAGGAACACCGGGGAGCTGTTTTTT | TRBD2 | TRBV27 | few | TRBJ2-2
CASSLVNSAYEQYF | TGTGCCAGCAGCTTGGTAAACTCTGCCTACGAGCAGTACTTC | NA | TRBV5-6 | NA | TRBJ2-7
CASRDSGRRYNEQFF | TGTGCCAGCAGAGATAGCGGGAGAAGATACAATGAGCAGTTCTTC | TRBD2 | TRBV5-4 | NA | TRBJ2-1
CASSLFFGTYEQYF | TGTGCCAGCAGTTTATTTTTCGGGACCTACGAGCAGTACTTC | NA | TRBV27 | NA | TRBJ2-7
CASSQNNEQFF | TGTGCCAGCAGCCAGAACAATGAGCAGTTCTTC | NA | TRBV13 | NA | TRBJ2-1